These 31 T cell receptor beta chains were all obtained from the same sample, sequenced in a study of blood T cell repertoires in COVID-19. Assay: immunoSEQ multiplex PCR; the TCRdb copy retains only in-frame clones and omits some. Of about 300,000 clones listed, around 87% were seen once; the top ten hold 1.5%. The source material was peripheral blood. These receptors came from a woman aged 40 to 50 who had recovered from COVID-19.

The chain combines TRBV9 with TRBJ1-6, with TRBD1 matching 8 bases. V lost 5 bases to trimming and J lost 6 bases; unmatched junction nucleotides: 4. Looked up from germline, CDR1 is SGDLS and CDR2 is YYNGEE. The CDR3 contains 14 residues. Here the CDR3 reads CASSVTGVNSPLHF. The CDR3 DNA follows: TGTGCCAGCAGTGTGACAGGGGTTAATTCACCCCTCCACTTT.

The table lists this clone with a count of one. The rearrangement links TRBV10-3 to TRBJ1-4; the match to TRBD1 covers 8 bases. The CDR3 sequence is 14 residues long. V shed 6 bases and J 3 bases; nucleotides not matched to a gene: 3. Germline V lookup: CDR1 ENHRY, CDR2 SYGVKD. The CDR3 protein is CAISGQGANEKLFF. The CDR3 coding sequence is TGTGCCATCAGCGGACAGGGTGCTAATGAAAAACTGTTTTTT.

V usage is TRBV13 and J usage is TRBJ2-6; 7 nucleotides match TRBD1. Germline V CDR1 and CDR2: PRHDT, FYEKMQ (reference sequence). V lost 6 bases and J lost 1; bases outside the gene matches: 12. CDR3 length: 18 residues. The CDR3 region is CASRFPGQTESGANVLTF. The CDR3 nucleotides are TGTGCCAGCAGATTCCCGGGACAGACGGAATCTGGGGCCAACGTCCTGACTTTC.

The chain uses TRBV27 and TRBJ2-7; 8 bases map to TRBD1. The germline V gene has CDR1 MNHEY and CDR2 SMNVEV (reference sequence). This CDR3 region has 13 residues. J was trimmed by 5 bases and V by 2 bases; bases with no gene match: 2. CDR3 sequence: CASSLLTGDEQYF. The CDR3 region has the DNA TGTGCCAGCAGTTTACTGACAGGGGACGAGCAGTACTTC.

The CDR3 DNA reads as TGTGCCAGCAGCTTGGAGTGGGCCGGCTATGGCTACACCTTC. This gives the protein CASSLEWAGYGYTF. V is TRBV5-8 and J is TRBJ1-2; D gene ambiguous. Trimming left V 0 bases short and J 4 bases short, with 10 bases between. The CDR3 is 14 residues long. Germline V CDR1 and CDR2: SGHTS, YDEGEE.

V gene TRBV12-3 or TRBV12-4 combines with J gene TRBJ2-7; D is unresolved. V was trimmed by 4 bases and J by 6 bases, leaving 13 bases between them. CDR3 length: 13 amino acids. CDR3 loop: CASSSAGPSEQYF. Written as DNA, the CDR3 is TGTGCCAGCAGTTCGGCAGGCCCGAGCGAGCAGTACTTC.

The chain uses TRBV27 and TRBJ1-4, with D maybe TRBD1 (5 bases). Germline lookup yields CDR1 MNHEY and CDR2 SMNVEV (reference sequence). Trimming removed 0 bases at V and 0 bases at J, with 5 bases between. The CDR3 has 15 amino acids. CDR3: CASSLSTATNEKLFF. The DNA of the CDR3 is TGTGCCAGCAGTTTATCGACAGCAACTAATGAAAAACTGTTTTTT.

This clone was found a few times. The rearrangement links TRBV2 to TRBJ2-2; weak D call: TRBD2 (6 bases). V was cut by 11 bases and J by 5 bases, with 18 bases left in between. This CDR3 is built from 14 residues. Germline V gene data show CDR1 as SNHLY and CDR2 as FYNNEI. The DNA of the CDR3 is TGTGCCGCCCTGGGCCCTCGGGGGACCGGGGAGCTGTTTTTT. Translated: CAALGPRGTGELFF.

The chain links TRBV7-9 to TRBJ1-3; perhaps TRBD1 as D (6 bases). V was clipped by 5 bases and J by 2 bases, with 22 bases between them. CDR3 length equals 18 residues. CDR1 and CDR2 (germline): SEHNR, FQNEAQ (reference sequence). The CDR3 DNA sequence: TGTGCCAGCAGCCAGGGGTCTGAAGGTCTTATGGCTGGAAACACCATATATTTT. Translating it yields CASSQGSEGLMAGNTIYF.

DNA for the CDR3: TGTGCCAGCGTCGGCAGGGGTGCAACTAATGAAAAACTGTTTTTT. Translating gives CASVGRGATNEKLFF. The chain uses TRBV6-5 and TRBJ1-4; tentatively, D is TRBD1 (6 bases). Trimming took 8 bases from V and 0 from J, leaving 13 bases between them. The CDR3 is 15 amino acids. The germline V gene has CDR1 MNHEY and CDR2 SVGAGI.

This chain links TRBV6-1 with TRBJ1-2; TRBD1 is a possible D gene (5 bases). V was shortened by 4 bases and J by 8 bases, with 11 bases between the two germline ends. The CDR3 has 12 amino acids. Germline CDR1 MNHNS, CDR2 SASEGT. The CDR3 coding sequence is TGTGCCAGCAGTGTAGGGGCGCAGGGCTACACCTTC. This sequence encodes CASSVGAQGYTF.

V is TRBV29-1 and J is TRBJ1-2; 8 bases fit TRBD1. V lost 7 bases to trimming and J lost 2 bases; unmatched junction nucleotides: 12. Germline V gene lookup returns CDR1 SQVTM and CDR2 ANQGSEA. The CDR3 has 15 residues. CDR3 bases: TGCAGCGCCCCTGCCGACAGGGGCGAGAACTATGGCTACACCTTC. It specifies CSAPADRGENYGYTF.

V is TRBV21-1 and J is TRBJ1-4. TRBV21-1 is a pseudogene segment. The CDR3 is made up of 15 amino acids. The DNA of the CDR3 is TGTGCCGGGCGGGGAGTAAAGGGAACTAATGAAAAACTGTTTTTT. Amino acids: CAGRGVKGTNEKLFF.

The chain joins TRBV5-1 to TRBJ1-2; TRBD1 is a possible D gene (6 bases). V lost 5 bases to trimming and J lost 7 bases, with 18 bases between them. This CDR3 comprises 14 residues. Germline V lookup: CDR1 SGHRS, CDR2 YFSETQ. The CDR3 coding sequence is TGCGCCAGCAGACCGGCGGTAGGGGGTCCTGGCTACACCTTC. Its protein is CASRPAVGGPGYTF. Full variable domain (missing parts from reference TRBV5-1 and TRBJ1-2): KAGVTQTPRYLIKTRGQQVTLSCSPISGHRSVSWYQQTPGQGLQFLFEYFSETQRNKGNFPGRFSGRQFSNSRSEMNVSTLELGDSALYLCASRPAVGGPGYTFGSGTRLTVV.

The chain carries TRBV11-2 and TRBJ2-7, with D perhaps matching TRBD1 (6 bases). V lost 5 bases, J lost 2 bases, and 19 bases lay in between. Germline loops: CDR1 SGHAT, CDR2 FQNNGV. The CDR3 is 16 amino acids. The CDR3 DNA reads TGTGCCAGCAGCCCAGGGGTTAGGAGTTCGGCCTACGAGCAGTACTTC. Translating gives CASSPGVRSSAYEQYF. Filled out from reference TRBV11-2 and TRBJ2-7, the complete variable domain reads EAGVAQSPRYKIIEKRQSVAFWCNPISGHATLYWYQQILGQGPKLLIQFQNNGVVDDSQLPKDRFSAERLKGVDSTLKIQPAKLEDSAVYLCASSPGVRSSAYEQYFGPGTRLTVT.

CDR3 DNA: TGTGCCAGCAGCCCAGCGGACGCGGCTCTGTATGGCTACACCTTC. This sequence encodes CASSPADAALYGYTF. The V gene is TRBV7-9, the J gene TRBJ1-2; D unclear. Per germline, CDR1 SEHNR and CDR2 FQNEAQ (reference sequence). The ends were cut back, 5 bases at V and 5 bases at J, with 18 bases in the middle. The CDR3 runs 15 residues.

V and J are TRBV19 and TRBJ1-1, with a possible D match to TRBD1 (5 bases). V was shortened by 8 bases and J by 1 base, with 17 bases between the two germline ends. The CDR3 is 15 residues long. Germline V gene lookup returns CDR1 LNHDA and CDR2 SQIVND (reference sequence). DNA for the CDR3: TGTGCCAGTCGGGGGGATCAGTCGACGAACACTGAAGCTTTCTTT. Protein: CASRGDQSTNTEAFF.

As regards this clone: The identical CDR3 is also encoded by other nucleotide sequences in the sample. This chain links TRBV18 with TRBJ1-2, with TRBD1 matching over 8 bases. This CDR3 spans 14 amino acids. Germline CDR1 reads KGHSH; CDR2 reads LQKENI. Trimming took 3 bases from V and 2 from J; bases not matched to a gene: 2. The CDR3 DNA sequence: TGTGCCAGCTCACCGGACAGGGCAAACTATGGCTACACCTTC. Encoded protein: CASSPDRANYGYTF.

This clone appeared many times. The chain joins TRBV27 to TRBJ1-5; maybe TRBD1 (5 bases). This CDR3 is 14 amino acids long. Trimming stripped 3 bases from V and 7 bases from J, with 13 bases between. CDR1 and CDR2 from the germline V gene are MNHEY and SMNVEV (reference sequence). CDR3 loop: CASSFHRMGQPQHF. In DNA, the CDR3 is TGTGCCAGCAGTTTCCACAGGATGGGACAGCCCCAGCATTTT.

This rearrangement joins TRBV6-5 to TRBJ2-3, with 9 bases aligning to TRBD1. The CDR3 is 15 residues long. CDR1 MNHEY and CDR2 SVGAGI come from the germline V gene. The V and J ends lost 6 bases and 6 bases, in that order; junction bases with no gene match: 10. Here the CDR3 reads CASSPGQGHSDTQYF. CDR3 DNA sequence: TGTGCCAGCAGCCCGGGACAGGGCCACTCCGATACGCAGTATTTT.

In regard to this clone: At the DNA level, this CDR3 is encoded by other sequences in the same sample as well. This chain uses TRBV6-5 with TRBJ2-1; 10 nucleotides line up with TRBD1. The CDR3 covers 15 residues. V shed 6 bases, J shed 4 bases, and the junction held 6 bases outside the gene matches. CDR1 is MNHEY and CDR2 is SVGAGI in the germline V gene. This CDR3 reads CASSPTGGSYNEQFF. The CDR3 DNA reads TGTGCCAGCAGCCCGACAGGGGGCAGTTACAATGAGCAGTTCTTC.

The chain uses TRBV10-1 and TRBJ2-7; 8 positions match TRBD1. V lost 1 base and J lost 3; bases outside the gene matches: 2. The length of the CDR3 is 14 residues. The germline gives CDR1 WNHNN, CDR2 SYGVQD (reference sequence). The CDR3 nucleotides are TGCGCCAGCAGTGAGTTAACAGGGGGCTACGAGCAGTACTTC. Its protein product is CASSELTGGYEQYF.

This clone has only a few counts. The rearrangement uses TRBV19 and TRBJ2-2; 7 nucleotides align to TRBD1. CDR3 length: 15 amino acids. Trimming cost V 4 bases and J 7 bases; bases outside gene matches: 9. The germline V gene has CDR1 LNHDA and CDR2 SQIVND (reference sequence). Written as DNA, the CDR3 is TGTGCCAGTAGTAGGTATAGGGGGCAAGACGGGGAGCTGTTTTTT. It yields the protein CASSRYRGQDGELFF.

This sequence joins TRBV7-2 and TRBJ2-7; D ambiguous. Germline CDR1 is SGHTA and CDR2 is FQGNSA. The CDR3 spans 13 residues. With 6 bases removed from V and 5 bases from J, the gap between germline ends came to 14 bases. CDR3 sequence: CASSPAVNHEQYF. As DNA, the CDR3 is TGTGCCAGCAGTCCCGCAGTGAACCACGAGCAGTACTTC. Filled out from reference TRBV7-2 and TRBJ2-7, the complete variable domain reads GAGVSQSPSNKVTEKGKDVELRCDPISGHTALYWYRQSLGQGLEFLIYFQGNSAPDKSGLPSDRFSAERTGGSVSTLTIQRTQQEDSAVYLCASSPAVNHEQYFGPGTRLTVT.

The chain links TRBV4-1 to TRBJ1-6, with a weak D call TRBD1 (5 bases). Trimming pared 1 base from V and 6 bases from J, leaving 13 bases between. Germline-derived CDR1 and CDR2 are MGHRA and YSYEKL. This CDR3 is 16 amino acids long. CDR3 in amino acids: CASSQVPRESNSPLHF. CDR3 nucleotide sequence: TGCGCCAGCAGCCAAGTTCCCAGGGAAAGTAATTCACCCCTCCACTTT.

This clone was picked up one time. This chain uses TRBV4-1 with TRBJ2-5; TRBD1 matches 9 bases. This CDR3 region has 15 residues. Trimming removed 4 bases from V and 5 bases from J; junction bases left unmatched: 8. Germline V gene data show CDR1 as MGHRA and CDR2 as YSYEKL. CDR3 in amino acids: CASSPGHRGRETQYF. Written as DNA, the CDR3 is TGCGCCAGCAGCCCAGGGCACAGGGGGCGGGAGACCCAGTACTTC.

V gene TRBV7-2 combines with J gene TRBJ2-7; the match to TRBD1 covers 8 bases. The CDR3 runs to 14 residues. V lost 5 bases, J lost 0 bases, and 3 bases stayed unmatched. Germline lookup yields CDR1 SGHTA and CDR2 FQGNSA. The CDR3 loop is CASSADRGSYEQYF. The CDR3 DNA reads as TGTGCCAGCAGCGCCGACAGGGGCTCCTACGAGCAGTACTTC.

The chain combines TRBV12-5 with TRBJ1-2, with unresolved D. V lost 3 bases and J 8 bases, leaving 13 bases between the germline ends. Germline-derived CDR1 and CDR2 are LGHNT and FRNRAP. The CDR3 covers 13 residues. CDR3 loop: CASGFRGEKGYTF. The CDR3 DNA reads TGTGCTAGTGGTTTTCGAGGAGAAAAAGGCTACACCTTC.

The CDR3 sequence: CASKGGGVSPLHF. CDR3 in DNA: TGTGCCAGCAAGGGGGGGGGTGTCTCACCCCTCCACTTT. The chain uses TRBV12-3 or TRBV12-4 and TRBJ1-6; D is perhaps TRBD1 (6 bases). The CDR3 is 13 residues long. With 7 bases removed from V and 10 bases from J, the gap between germline ends came to 14 bases.

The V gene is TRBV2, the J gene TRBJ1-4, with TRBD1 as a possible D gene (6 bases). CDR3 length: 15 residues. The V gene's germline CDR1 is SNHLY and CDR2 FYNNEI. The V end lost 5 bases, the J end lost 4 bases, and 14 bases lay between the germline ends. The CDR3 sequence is CASSPPDSRNEKLFF. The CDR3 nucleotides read TGTGCCAGCAGTCCTCCGGACAGCCGTAATGAAAAACTGTTTTTT.

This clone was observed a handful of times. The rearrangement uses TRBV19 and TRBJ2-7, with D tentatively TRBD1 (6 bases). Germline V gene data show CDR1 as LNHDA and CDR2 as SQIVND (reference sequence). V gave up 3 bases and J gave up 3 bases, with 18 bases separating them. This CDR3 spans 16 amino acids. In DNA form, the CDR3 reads TGTGCCAGTAGTATCGTTTTCGGGACATTAGGCTACGAGCAGTACTTC. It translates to CASSIVFGTLGYEQYF.